This T cell receptor (beta chain) was sequenced in a study of identical twins. Whole-study results and caveats: Twins' excess sharing was less marked for out-of-frame beta sequences. Out-of-frame alpha sequences common to twins were enriched for low generation probability. In monozygotic twins, models underestimated the sharing of out-of-frame TCR alpha.

TCRdb independently ran MiXCR on the 5' RACE reads; one entry per CDR3 protein. The table lists under 300,000 distinct CDR3 sequences, approximately 8.3% of them singletons. The V gene lost 2 bases and the J gene lost 7 bases, with 20 bases spanning the gap. Germline values: CDR1 MNHEY, CDR2 SVGEGT. The CDR3 sequence is 17 residues long. About this clonotype itself: The antigen remains undetermined.

This sample was also put to use in a study of yellow fever vaccine responses in identical twins.

This sequence originates from a woman aged 18-29 years in good health. The sample comprised CD8+ T cells sorted from blood. This chain links TRBV6-2 or TRBV6-3 with TRBJ1-4, with D perhaps TRBD1 (6 bases). In DNA form, the CDR3 reads TGTGCCAGCAGTTACCGACCCCCGACAGGACTAAGTGAAAAACTGTTTTTT. It specifies CASSYRPPTGLSEKLFF.